These T cell receptor beta chains were read from a single sample in a study of OX40 agonist ivuxolimab in advanced cancers. The protocol was immunoSEQ multiplex PCR, while the TCRdb copy is restricted to in-frame clones and leaves out a portion. This table holds around 20,000 clones, roughly 84% found once. The input for sequencing was CD4+ or CD8+ T cells sorted from blood, taken in a trial of the OX40 agonist ivuxolimab. These TCRs come from an adult with an advanced solid tumor such as melanoma, head and neck, liver or kidney cancer. Both conserved end residues are part of each CDR3. A D gene is named only where the DNA matches it firmly. For some rows the clone size is stated as once, few or many, or as a class when expanded; others skip it.

v_gene	j_gene	abundance	d_gene	CDR3nt	CDR3aa
TRBV6-6	TRBJ1-1	few	-	TGTGCCAGCGGTCCGGGGGAAGCTTTCTTT	CASGPGEAFF
TRBV21-1	TRBJ2-7	once	-	TGTGCCAGCAGCAACAGGACAGGGGGCTCCTACGAGCAGTACTTC	CASSNRTGGSYEQYF
TRBV6-6	TRBJ2-7	-	TRBD1	TGTGCCAGCAGTTACCGGGACAGCTTCTACGAGCAGTACTTC	CASSYRDSFYEQYF
TRBV7-6	TRBJ2-7	-	TRBD1	TGTGCCAGCAGCCGGGGACAGGGGGCCAACGAGCAGTACTTC	CASSRGQGANEQYF
TRBV5-6	TRBJ2-7	-	-	TGTGCCAGCAGCTTGGGGACATCCTCCTACGAGCAGTACTTC	CASSLGTSSYEQYF
TRBV5-6	TRBJ2-5	-	-	TGTGCCAGCAGCTCGCCAGAGGGAGAAGAGACCCAGTACTTC	CASSSPEGEETQYF
TRBV7-2	TRBJ1-6	-	-	TGTGCCAGCAGCTTAGCGTGGCGACACTTGTCCTCCTATAATTCACCCCTCCACTTT	CASSLAWRHLSSYNSPLHF
TRBV9	TRBJ2-2	few	-	TGTGCCAGCAGCGTAGATGGGGGGAACACCGGGGAGCTGTTTTTT	CASSVDGGNTGELFF
TRBV4-3	TRBJ2-7	-	-	TGCGCCAGCAGCCAAGGGCCAGGGATTTATTACGAGCAGTACTTC	CASSQGPGIYYEQYF
TRBV5-4	TRBJ2-5	-	TRBD1	TGTGCCAGCAGCTTGCGGACAGGGGTGAACCAAGAGACCCAGTACTTC	CASSLRTGVNQETQYF
TRBV10-2	TRBJ1-3	-	-	TGCGCCAGCACACGCCCGGGTGGAAACACCATATATTTT	CASTRPGGNTIYF
TRBV19	TRBJ2-5	-	-	TGTGCCAGTAGTCCGGGAGCCCCTCCAGGGACCCAGTACTTC	CASSPGAPPGTQYF
TRBV7-2	TRBJ2-1	-	TRBD2	TGTGCCAGCAGCTTAACGGGAGGATCAGGCGATGAGCAGTTCTTC	CASSLTGGSGDEQFF
TRBV5-1	TRBJ2-7	once	-	TGCGCCAGCAGGATCGCGACACGCTACGAGCAGTACTTC	CASRIATRYEQYF
TRBV21-1	TRBJ2-7	-	-	TGTGCCAGCATAAAAGGACGAGGGGGGAGTAAAGGGTCCTACGAGCAGTACTTC	CASIKGRGGSKGSYEQYF
TRBV7-9	TRBJ2-2	-	-	TGTGCCACGGAGCACGGTCTTACCGGGGAGCTGTTTTTT	CATEHGLTGELFF
TRBV19	TRBJ2-1	-	-	TGTGCCAGTAGTCCCACGGGGTGGAATGAGCAGTTCTTC	CASSPTGWNEQFF
TRBV4-1	TRBJ1-6	-	-	TGCGCCAGCAGCCAAGAAGGTAATTCACCCCTCCACTTT	CASSQEGNSPLHF
TRBV6-5	TRBJ2-5	-	-	TGTGCCAGCAGTTACGGCTCCGCGGGAGAGACCCAGTACTTC	CASSYGSAGETQYF
TRBV7-9	TRBJ2-3	-	TRBD2	TGTGCCAGCAGCTTACCCCGAATTAGCGGGAGCACAGATACGCAGTATTTT	CASSLPRISGSTDTQYF
TRBV9	TRBJ2-4	-	-	TGTGCCAGCAGCGTAGGCTTGAGCGACATTCAGTACTTC	CASSVGLSDIQYF
TRBV2	TRBJ1-1	-	-	TGTGCCAGCTTGGGGCGGGACACTGAAGCTTTCTTT	CASLGRDTEAFF
TRBV19	TRBJ2-7	-	-	TGTGCCAGTAGTGCCGGGCGGACCCTCCCCTACGAGCAGTACTTC	CASSAGRTLPYEQYF
TRBV5-6	TRBJ1-3	-	-	TGTGCCAGCACCTTAATAGGGACGGGAATGACGACCATATATTTT	CASTLIGTGMTTIYF
TRBV27	TRBJ1-5	-	-	TGTGCCAGCGGAAGTTATAGCAATCAGCCCCAGCATTTT	CASGSYSNQPQHF
TRBV7-9	TRBJ2-7	few	-	TGTGCCAGCAGCTCTTGGGACGCGAGCTCCTACGAGCAGTACTTC	CASSSWDASSYEQYF
TRBV27	TRBJ1-2	-	-	TGTGCCAGCAGTTTGAGCAGGGGTCTTGGCTACACCTTC	CASSLSRGLGYTF
TRBV9	TRBJ2-2	-	TRBD1	TGTGCCAGCAGCGTAGGGGACAGGGCAGGCGGGGAGCTGTTTTTT	CASSVGDRAGGELFF
TRBV7-6	TRBJ2-2	-	-	TGTGCCAGCAGCTTAAGTTTGTGGGGAGGCAGCACCGGGGAGCTGTTTTTT	CASSLSLWGGSTGELFF
TRBV7-2	TRBJ2-5	-	-	TGTGCCAGCAGCTTAGGGACCCACCAAGAGACCCAGTACTTC	CASSLGTHQETQYF
TRBV7-2	TRBJ1-1	-	-	TGTGCCAGCAGCTTAGTCGCAATCGGGGCGGAGAGGAACACTGAAGCTTTCTTT	CASSLVAIGAERNTEAFF
TRBV7-9	TRBJ2-3	-	TRBD1	TGTGCCAGTTGGGACAGCCTCACAGATACGCAGTATTTT	CASWDSLTDTQYF
TRBV7-9	TRBJ1-1	-	-	TGTGCCAGCAGCTTATTCGGGCTTCAGGGGTGGCAAACTGAAGCTTTCTTT	CASSLFGLQGWQTEAFF
TRBV6-1	TRBJ1-1	-	-	TGTGCCAGCAGTGAAGGGGTGGCCCCGGGCACTGAAGCTTTCTTT	CASSEGVAPGTEAFF
TRBV27	TRBJ1-3	-	-	TGTGCCAGCAGTTCTAGGGCCACCTCTGGAAACACCATATATTTT	CASSSRATSGNTIYF
TRBV5-5	TRBJ2-3	-	-	TGTGCCAGCACCCCGCTCGGACTATACACAGATACGCAGTATTTT	CASTPLGLYTDTQYF
TRBV7-9	TRBJ1-2	few	TRBD1	TGTGCCAGCAGCTCGTCGGACAGGGGCTATGGCTACACCTTC	CASSSSDRGYGYTF
TRBV11-2	TRBJ1-5	once	-	TGTGCCAGCAGGGCAGCCGGGAGCAATCAGCCCCAGCATTTT	CASRAAGSNQPQHF
TRBV27	TRBJ1-6	-	-	TGTGCCAGCAGTTTATGGGGGGGAGTTGATTCACCCCTCCACTTT	CASSLWGGVDSPLHF
TRBV13	TRBJ1-1	-	-	TGTGCCAGCAGCGCACCCTCAGGGAGCACTGAAGCTTTCTTT	CASSAPSGSTEAFF
TRBV5-4	TRBJ1-2	-	-	TGTGCCAGCAGCTTGGGACCCTCAGGTGGGGACGATGGCTACACCTTC	CASSLGPSGGDDGYTF
TRBV2	TRBJ2-5	-	TRBD2	TGTGCCAGCAGTGAATCGGGAGGGTACGAGACCCAGTACTTC	CASSESGGYETQYF